Presented here are 19 T cell receptor beta chains from one specimen sequenced in a study of blood T cells in healthy people across ages (dated by TCRdb to between 2014 and 2017). Library method: 5' RACE. Sequencing was performed on an Illumina HiSeq 2500. The second PCR ran for about 7 to 11 cycles and used a J-beta primer mix along with a sample-barcoded 5' primer. TCRdb applied fastp at Q25 and MiXCR to the public reads, then kept only in-frame beta chains. Rows matching on CDR3 protein sequence are summarized as one entry with the most common DNA and genes. For this sample there are 650,000 to 700,000 distinct CDR3 sequences; approximately 52% appear just once. The ten largest clones capture less than 15% of the sample. Sequencing input: blood. Every receptor here comes from a woman aged 80 or older in good health.

The V call is TRBV27, the J call TRBJ2-7, with D unresolved. Per the germline V gene, CDR1 is MNHEY and CDR2 is SMNVEV (reference sequence). This CDR3 region has 15 residues. Between the trimmed V and J ends, which lost 5 bases and 10 bases, there was a span of 24 bases. The DNA of the CDR3 is TGTGCCAGCAGTCCGACCGGGTCCCAGGTTGTGAGCCAGTACTTC. Translated: CASSPTGSQVVSQYF.

This clonotype came up many times. This chain connects TRBV3-1 to TRBJ2-1; 10 nucleotides align to TRBD2. The trim removed 1 base at V and 7 bases at J, leaving 7 bases unmatched. The length of the CDR3 is 16 residues. Looked up from germline, CDR1 is LGHDT and CDR2 is YNNKEL (reference sequence). The CDR3 region is CASSQGLAGVRNEQFF. The CDR3 coding sequence is TGTGCCAGCAGCCAAGGGCTAGCGGGAGTAAGGAATGAGCAGTTCTTC.

The chain recombines TRBV10-3 with TRBJ2-3, with D perhaps matching TRBD1 (6 bases). Trimming shortened V by 6 bases and J by 3 bases, and 13 bases separated the two germline ends. Germline loops: CDR1 ENHRY, CDR2 SYGVKD. The CDR3 consists of 14 residues. This chain's CDR3 is CAIRETGSTDTQYF. The CDR3 DNA sequence: TGTGCCATCAGGGAAACAGGGTCTACAGATACGCAGTATTTT.

The chain has TRBV5-1 and TRBJ1-5, with a weak D call TRBD1 (6 bases). Germline CDR1 SGHRS, CDR2 YFSETQ. The CDR3 totals 15 residues. V lost 3 bases to trimming and J lost 7 bases, with 17 bases between them. CDR3: CASSSTGSTEQPQHF. The CDR3 region has the DNA TGCGCCAGCAGCTCGACAGGCTCGACGGAGCAGCCCCAGCATTTT. Using reference TRBV5-1 and TRBJ1-5 for the parts outside the CDR3, the full variable domain is KAGVTQTPRYLIKTRGQQVTLSCSPISGHRSVSWYQQTPGQGLQFLFEYFSETQRNKGNFPGRFSGRQFSNSRSEMNVSTLELGDSALYLCASSSTGSTEQPQHFGDGTRLSIL.

The rearrangement joins TRBV6-6 to TRBJ1-2, with D unresolved. The V and J ends lost 3 bases and 6 bases respectively, with 14 bases between them. Germline values: CDR1 MNHNY, CDR2 SVGAGI (reference sequence). This CDR3 spans 14 amino acids. The CDR3 protein is CASSYGQKGNGYTF. The CDR3 nucleotides read TGTGCCAGCAGTTATGGGCAAAAAGGGAATGGCTACACCTTC.

This clonotype came up a few times. V gene TRBV29-1 combines with J gene TRBJ1-5, with D maybe TRBD1 (5 bases). Looked up from germline, CDR1 is SQVTM and CDR2 is ANQGSEA. Trimming took 4 bases from V and 1 from J, leaving 14 bases between them. The CDR3 length is 15 residues. This CDR3 is CSVGAGTGSNQPQHF. The DNA of the CDR3 is TGCAGCGTTGGGGCAGGGACCGGGAGCAATCAGCCCCAGCATTTT.

The V gene is TRBV27, the J gene TRBJ2-2, with a weak D call TRBD2 (6 bases). Trimming removed 7 bases from V and 5 bases from J, with 20 bases in between. The CDR3 has 16 amino acids. Germline loops: CDR1 MNHEY, CDR2 SMNVEV (reference sequence). CDR3 sequence (DNA): TGTGCCAGCACCTCCCTCTTAAGGGGAGGAACCGGGGAGCTGTTTTTT. Translating gives CASTSLLRGGTGELFF.

The genes are TRBV20-1 and TRBJ2-2, with D unresolved. This CDR3 is 18 amino acids long. With 0 bases removed from V and 5 bases from J, the gap between germline ends came to 22 bases. Looked up from germline, CDR1 is DFQATT and CDR2 is SNEGSKA (reference sequence). The CDR3 DNA follows: TGCAGTGCTAGAGATCTGACTCTTGAATACCACGAGACCGGGGAGCTGTTTTTT. This sequence encodes CSARDLTLEYHETGELFF.

This clonotype was seen at least ten times. This chain connects TRBV15 to TRBJ2-1; D gene ambiguous. This CDR3 region has 15 residues. V dropped 1 base and J dropped 4 bases, with 11 bases sitting between them. Germline V gives CDR1 LNHNV, CDR2 YYDKDF (reference sequence). CDR3 sequence: CATSRVGRPYNEQFF. The CDR3 DNA reads TGTGCCACCAGCAGAGTCGGGCGGCCATACAATGAGCAGTTCTTC. The variable domain in full, completed from reference TRBV15 and TRBJ2-1, reads DAMVIQNPRYQVTQFGKPVTLSCSQTLNHNVMYWYQQKSSQAPKLLFHYYDKDFNNEADTPDNFQSRRPNTSFCFLDIRSPGLGDTAMYLCATSRVGRPYNEQFFGPGTRLTVL.

This clonotype has a single count. The chain is built from TRBV2 and TRBJ2-3, with D perhaps TRBD1 (6 bases). CDR1 SNHLY and CDR2 FYNNEI come from the germline V gene. V lost 5 bases to trimming and J lost 1 base, with 13 bases between them. The CDR3 is 15 amino acids. CDR3 loop: CASSRGGFGTDTQYF. As DNA, the CDR3 is TGTGCCAGCAGTAGAGGGGGATTCGGCACAGATACGCAGTATTTT. Filled out from reference TRBV2 and TRBJ2-3, the complete variable domain reads EPEVTQTPSHQVTQMGQEVILRCVPISNHLYFYWYRQILGQKVEFLVSFYNNEISEKSEIFDDQFSVERPDGSNFTLKIRSTKLEDSAMYFCASSRGGFGTDTQYFGPGTRLTVL.

Regarding this clonotype: A much larger clone lies one base from this, so it may be a read error. The CDR3 sequence: CASSGISGRLGNEQFF. CDR3 DNA: TGTGCCAGCAGTGGCATTAGCGGGAGGCTGGGAAATGAGCAGTTCTTC. The chain carries TRBV6-1 and TRBJ2-1; 10 bases map to TRBD2. The germline gives CDR1 MNHNS, CDR2 SASEGT. V was clipped by 4 bases and J by 7 bases; unmatched bases: 10. This CDR3 spans 16 amino acids.

As for this clonotype: This sequence may be a read error, since a much larger clone differs from it by one base. The V call is TRBV2, the J call TRBJ1-5, with D possibly TRBD1 on 5 matching bases. The CDR3 runs to 15 residues. Trimming cost V 8 bases and J 2 bases, with 16 bases left between them. In germline, CDR1 is SNHLY, CDR2 FYNNEI. The CDR3 DNA sequence: TGTGCCAGCGGGGCCCGGGGAGCTGGCAATCAGCCCCAGCATTTT. This sequence encodes CASGARGAGNQPQHF.

The chain carries TRBV2 and TRBJ1-5; D ambiguous. Per germline, CDR1 SNHLY and CDR2 FYNNEI. Trimming cost V 6 bases and J 4 bases, with 10 bases left between them. The CDR3 loop spans 13 amino acids. The CDR3: CASRTSLNQPQHF. In nucleotides, the CDR3 is TGTGCCAGCAGAACGAGTCTTAATCAGCCCCAGCATTTT. The full variable domain, in which reference TRBV2 and TRBJ1-5 provide the parts outside the CDR3, is EPEVTQTPSHQVTQMGQEVILRCVPISNHLYFYWYRQILGQKVEFLVSFYNNEISEKSEIFDDQFSVERPDGSNFTLKIRSTKLEDSAMYFCASRTSLNQPQHFGDGTRLSIL.

The gene calls are TRBV3-1 and TRBJ2-1, with D perhaps TRBD1 (6 bases). V lost 2 bases to trimming and J lost 0 bases, with 14 bases between them. Germline V CDR1 and CDR2: LGHDT, YNNKEL (reference sequence). The CDR3 loop spans 17 amino acids. This CDR3 is CASSQLIDRYSYNEQFF. The CDR3, as DNA: TGTGCCAGCAGCCAACTAATAGACAGGTACTCCTACAATGAGCAGTTCTTC.

This clonotype was detected ten times or more. The chain uses TRBV7-2 and TRBJ1-5; D gene unclear. This CDR3 contains 13 residues. Germline values: CDR1 SGHTA, CDR2 FQGNSA. V shed 7 bases and J shed 4 bases, with 11 bases lying between them. The CDR3 DNA is TGTGCCAGCAACCGAGGAGGTAATCAGCCCCAGCATTTT. Protein sequence: CASNRGGNQPQHF. The full variable domain, completed using reference TRBV7-2 and TRBJ1-5, is GAGVSQSPSNKVTEKGKDVELRCDPISGHTALYWYRQSLGQGLEFLIYFQGNSAPDKSGLPSDRFSAERTGGSVSTLTIQRTQQEDSAVYLCASNRGGNQPQHFGDGTRLSIL.

This clonotype was seen many times. This chain links TRBV20-1 with TRBJ2-3; a weak D match, TRBD2 (5 bases). The CDR3 covers 15 residues. CDR1 and CDR2 from the germline V gene are DFQATT and SNEGSKA (reference sequence). The V end lost 3 bases, the J end lost 6 bases, and 19 bases lay between the germline ends. The DNA of the CDR3 is TGCAGTGCTAGTCCATCCGGGTCGAGGGAGGATACGCAGTATTTT. Its translation: CSASPSGSREDTQYF.

The gene calls are TRBV9 and TRBJ1-2, with D possibly TRBD1 on 5 matching bases. Looked up from germline, CDR1 is SGDLS and CDR2 is YYNGEE. This CDR3 region has 15 residues. V was clipped by 3 bases and J by 1 base, with 13 bases between them. CDR3 DNA sequence: TGTGCCAGCAGCGAGGGGTCGACAGATAACTATGGCTACACCTTC. It is translated as CASSEGSTDNYGYTF.

This chain connects TRBV7-2 to TRBJ2-2; D call uncertain. This CDR3 has 11 amino acids. V lost 2 bases and J 8 bases, leaving 3 bases between the germline ends. CDR1 SGHTA and CDR2 FQGNSA come from the germline V gene. This CDR3 reads CASSLRGELFF. CDR3 nucleotides: TGTGCCAGCAGCTTACGTGGGGAGCTGTTTTTT.

The chain recombines TRBV5-1 with TRBJ2-1; D is ambiguous. Germline V gene lookup returns CDR1 SGHRS and CDR2 YFSETQ. The CDR3 has 15 residues. V was pared by 0 bases and J by 3 bases, with 10 bases between. CDR3 sequence reads: CASSLDGLDYNEQFF. The DNA for the CDR3 is TGCGCCAGCAGCTTGGACGGATTAGACTACAATGAGCAGTTCTTC.